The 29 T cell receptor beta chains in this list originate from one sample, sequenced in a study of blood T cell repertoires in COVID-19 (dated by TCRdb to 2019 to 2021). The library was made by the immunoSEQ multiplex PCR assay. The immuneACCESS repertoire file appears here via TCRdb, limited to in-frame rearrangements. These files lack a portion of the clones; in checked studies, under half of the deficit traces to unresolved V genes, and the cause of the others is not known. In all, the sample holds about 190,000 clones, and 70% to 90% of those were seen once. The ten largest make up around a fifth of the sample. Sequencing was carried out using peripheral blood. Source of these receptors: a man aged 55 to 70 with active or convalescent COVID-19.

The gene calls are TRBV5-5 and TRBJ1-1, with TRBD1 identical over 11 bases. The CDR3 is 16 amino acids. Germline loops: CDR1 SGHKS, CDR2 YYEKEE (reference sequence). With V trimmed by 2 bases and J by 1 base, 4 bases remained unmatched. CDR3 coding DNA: TGTGCCAGCAGCTTTAAGGGACAGGGGGAGAACACTGAAGCTTTCTTT. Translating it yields CASSFKGQGENTEAFF.

CDR3 sequence: CASSQGANQPQHF. As DNA, the CDR3 is TGCGCCAGCAGCCAGGGGGCTAATCAGCCCCAGCATTTT. This chain links TRBV5-1 with TRBJ1-5; 8 bases are a match to TRBD1. Germline V gene lookup returns CDR1 SGHRS and CDR2 YFSETQ. The CDR3 consists of 13 residues. V lost 4 bases, J lost 4 bases, and 1 base stayed unmatched.

CDR3 residues: CASTQDRENTEAFF. CDR3 bases: TGTGCCAGCACCCAGGACAGGGAGAACACTGAAGCTTTCTTT. The J gene is TRBJ1-1, the V gene TRBV27, with 8 bases lining up with TRBD1. J lost 1 base, V lost 7 bases, and 5 bases had no gene match. The CDR3 sequence is 14 residues long. Per germline, CDR1 MNHEY and CDR2 SMNVEV (reference sequence).

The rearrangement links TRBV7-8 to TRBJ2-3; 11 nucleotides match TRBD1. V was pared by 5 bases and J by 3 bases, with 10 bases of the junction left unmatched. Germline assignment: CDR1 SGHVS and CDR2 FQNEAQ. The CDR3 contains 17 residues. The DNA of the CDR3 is TGTGCCAGCAGCACAGATAGGGACAGGGGGGGGACAGATACGCAGTATTTT. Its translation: CASSTDRDRGGTDTQYF.

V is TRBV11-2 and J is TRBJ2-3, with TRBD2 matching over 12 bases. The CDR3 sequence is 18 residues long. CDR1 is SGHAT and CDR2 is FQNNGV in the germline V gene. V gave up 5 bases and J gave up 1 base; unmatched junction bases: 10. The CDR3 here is CASSQTRLAGDRTDTQYF. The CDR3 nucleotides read TGTGCCAGCAGCCAGACCCGACTAGCGGGGGACCGCACAGATACGCAGTATTTT.

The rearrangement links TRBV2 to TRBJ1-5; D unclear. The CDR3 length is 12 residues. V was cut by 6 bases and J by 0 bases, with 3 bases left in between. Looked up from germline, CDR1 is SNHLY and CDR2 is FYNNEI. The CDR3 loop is CASRYSNQPQHF. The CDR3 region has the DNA TGTGCCAGCAGATATAGCAATCAGCCCCAGCATTTT.

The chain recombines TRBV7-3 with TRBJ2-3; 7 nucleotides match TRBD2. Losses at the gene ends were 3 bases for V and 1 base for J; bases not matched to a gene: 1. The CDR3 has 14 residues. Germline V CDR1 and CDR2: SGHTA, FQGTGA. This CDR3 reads CASSFSGRTDTQYF. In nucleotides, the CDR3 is TGTGCCAGCAGCTTTAGCGGGCGCACAGATACGCAGTATTTT.

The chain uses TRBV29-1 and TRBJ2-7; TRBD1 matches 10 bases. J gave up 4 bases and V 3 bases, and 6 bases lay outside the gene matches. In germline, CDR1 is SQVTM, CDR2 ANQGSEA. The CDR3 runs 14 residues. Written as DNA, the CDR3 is TGCAGCGTTGAGGGGACAGGGGAGTCTTACGAGCAGTACTTC. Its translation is CSVEGTGESYEQYF.

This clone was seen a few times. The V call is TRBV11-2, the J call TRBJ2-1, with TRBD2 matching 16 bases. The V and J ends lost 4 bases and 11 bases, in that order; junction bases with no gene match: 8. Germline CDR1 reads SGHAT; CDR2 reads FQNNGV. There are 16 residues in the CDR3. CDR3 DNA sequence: TGTGCCAGCAGCTCCTACGAGGGACTAGCGGGGGGGAAGCAGTTCTTC. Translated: CASSSYEGLAGGKQFF.

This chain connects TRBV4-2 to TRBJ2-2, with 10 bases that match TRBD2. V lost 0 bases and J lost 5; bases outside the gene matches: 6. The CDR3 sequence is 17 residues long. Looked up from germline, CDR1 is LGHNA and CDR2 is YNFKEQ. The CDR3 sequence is CASSQDSSGGATGELFF. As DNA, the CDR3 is TGTGCCAGCAGCCAAGATTCGAGCGGGGGGGCGACCGGGGAGCTGTTTTTT.

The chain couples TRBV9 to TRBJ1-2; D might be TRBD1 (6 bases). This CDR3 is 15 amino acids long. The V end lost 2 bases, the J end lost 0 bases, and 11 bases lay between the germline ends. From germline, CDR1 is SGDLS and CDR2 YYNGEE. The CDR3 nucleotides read TGTGCCAGCAGCGTCGGGACATTTTCTAACTATGGCTACACCTTC. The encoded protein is CASSVGTFSNYGYTF. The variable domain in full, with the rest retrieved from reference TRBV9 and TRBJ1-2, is DSGVTQTPKHLITATGQRVTLRCSPRSGDLSVYWYQQSLDQGLQFLIQYYNGEERAKGNILERFSAQQFPDLHSELNLSSLELGDSALYFCASSVGTFSNYGYTFGSGTRLTVV.

CDR3 amino acids: CAISPQGKEQYF. The CDR3 bases are TGTGCCATCAGCCCACAGGGGAAAGAGCAGTACTTC. The gene calls are TRBV10-3 and TRBJ2-7; 7 bases fit TRBD1. The germline gives CDR1 ENHRY, CDR2 SYGVKD. The V gene end was trimmed by 6 bases and the J gene end by 7 bases; junction bases not matched to a gene: 6. There are 12 residues in the CDR3.

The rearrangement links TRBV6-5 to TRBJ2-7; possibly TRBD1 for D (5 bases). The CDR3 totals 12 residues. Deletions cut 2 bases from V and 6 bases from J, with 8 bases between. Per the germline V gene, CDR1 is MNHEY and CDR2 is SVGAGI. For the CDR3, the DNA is TGTGCCAGCAGTTACCCAGGGCCCGAGCAGTACTTC. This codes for CASSYPGPEQYF.

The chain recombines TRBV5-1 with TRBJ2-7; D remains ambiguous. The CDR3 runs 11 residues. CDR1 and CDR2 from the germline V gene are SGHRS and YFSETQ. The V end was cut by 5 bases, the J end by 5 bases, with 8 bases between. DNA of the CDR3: TGCGCCAGCAGGTCTTTTGACGAGCAGTACTTC. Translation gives CASRSFDEQYF.

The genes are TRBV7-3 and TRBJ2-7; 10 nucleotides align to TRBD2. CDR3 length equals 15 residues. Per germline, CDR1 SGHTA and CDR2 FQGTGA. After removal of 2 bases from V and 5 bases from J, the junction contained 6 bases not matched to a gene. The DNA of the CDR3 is TGTGCCAGCAGCTTATCCAGCGGGGGGGCCCACGAGCAGTACTTC. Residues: CASSLSSGGAHEQYF.

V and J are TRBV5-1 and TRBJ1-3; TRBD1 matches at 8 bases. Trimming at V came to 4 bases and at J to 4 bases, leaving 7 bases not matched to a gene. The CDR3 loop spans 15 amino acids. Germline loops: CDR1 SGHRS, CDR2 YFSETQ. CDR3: CASSPGGARGNTIYF. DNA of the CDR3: TGCGCCAGCAGCCCAGGGGGCGCCCGGGGAAACACCATATATTTT.

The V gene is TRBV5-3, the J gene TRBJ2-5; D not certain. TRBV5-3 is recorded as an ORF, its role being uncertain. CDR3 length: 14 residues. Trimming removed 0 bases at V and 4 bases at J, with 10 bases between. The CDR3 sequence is CARSLEEWVETQYF. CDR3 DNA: TGTGCCAGAAGCTTGGAGGAGTGGGTAGAGACCCAGTACTTC.

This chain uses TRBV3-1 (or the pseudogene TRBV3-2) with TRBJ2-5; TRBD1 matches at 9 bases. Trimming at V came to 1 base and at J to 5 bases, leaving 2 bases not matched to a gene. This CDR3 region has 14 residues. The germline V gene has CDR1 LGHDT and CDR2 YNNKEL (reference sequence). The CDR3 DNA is TGTGCCAGCAGCCAAGGGGACAGGGTTGAGACCCAGTACTTC. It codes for CASSQGDRVETQYF.

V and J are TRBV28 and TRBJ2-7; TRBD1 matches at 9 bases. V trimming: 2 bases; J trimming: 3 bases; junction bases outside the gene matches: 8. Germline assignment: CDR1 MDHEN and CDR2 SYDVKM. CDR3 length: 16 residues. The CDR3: CASSLHRTGDIYEQYF. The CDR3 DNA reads TGTGCCAGCAGTTTACATAGGACAGGGGATATCTACGAGCAGTACTTC. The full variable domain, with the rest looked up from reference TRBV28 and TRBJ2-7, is DVKVTQSSRYLVKRTGEKVFLECVQDMDHENMFWYRQDPGLGLRLIYFSYDVKMKEKGDIPEGYSVSREKKERFSLILESASTNQTSMYLCASSLHRTGDIYEQYFGPGTRLTVT.

For the CDR3, the DNA is TGTGCCAGCAGTGATATTAATTTCTCTGGAAACACCATATATTTT. Translation: CASSDINFSGNTIYF. V and J are TRBV2 and TRBJ1-3; D is uncertain. The CDR3 is 15 amino acids. Germline V gene sequence: CDR1 SNHLY, CDR2 FYNNEI. With 3 bases removed from V and 0 bases from J, the gap between germline ends came to 9 bases.

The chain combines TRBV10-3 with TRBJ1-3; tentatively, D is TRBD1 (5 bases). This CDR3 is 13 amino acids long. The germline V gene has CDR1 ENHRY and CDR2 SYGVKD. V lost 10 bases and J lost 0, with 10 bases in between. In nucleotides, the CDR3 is TGTGCCACCGGAGGGGTCTCTGGAAACACCATATATTTT. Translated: CATGGVSGNTIYF.

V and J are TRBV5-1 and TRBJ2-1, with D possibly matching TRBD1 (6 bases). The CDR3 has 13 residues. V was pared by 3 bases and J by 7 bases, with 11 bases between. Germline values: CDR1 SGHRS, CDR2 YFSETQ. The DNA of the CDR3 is TGCGCCAGCAGCTCAGATACAGGGAATGAGCAGTTCTTC. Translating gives CASSSDTGNEQFF.

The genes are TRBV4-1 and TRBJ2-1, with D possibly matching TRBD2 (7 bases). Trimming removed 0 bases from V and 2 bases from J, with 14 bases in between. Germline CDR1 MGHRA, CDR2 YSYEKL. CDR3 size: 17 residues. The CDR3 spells CASSQDLEGGTYNEQFF. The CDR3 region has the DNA TGCGCCAGCAGCCAAGATTTGGAGGGGGGGACCTACAATGAGCAGTTCTTC.

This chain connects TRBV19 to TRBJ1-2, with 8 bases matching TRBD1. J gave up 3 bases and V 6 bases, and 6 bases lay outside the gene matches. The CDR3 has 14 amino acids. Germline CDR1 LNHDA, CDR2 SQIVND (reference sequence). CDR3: CASRGGQGYYGYTF. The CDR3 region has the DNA TGTGCCAGTAGAGGCGGACAGGGCTACTATGGCTACACCTTC.

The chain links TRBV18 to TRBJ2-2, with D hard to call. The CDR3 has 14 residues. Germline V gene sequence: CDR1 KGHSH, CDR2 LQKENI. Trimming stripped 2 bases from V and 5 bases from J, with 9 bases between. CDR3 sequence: CASSPSEKTGELFF. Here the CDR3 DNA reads TGTGCCAGCTCACCATCGGAGAAAACCGGGGAGCTGTTTTTT. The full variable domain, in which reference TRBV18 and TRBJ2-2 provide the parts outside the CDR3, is NAGVMQNPRHLVRRRGQEARLRCSPMKGHSHVYWYRQLPEEGLKFMVYLQKENIIDESGMPKERFSAEFPKEGPSILRIQQVVRGDSAAYFCASSPSEKTGELFFGEGSRLTVL.

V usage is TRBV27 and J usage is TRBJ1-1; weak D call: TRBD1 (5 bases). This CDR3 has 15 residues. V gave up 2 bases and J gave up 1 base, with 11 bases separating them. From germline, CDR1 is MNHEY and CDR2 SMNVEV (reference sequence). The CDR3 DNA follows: TGTGCCAGCAGTTTAGGGATCGACAGGAACACTGAAGCTTTCTTT. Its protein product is CASSLGIDRNTEAFF.

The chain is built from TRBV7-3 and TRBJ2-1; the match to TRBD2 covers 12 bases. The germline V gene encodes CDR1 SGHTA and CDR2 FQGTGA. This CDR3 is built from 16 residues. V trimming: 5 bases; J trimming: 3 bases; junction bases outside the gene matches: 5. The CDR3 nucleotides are TGTGCCAGCAGCCTCCTAGCGGGGGGGTTCTACAATGAGCAGTTCTTC. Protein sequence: CASSLLAGGFYNEQFF.

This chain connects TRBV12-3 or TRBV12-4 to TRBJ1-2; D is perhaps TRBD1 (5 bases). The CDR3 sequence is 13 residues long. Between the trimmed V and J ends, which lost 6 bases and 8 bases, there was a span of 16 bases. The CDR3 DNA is TGTGCCAGCAGCCCTGCGGGGCGGGGAGGCTACACCTTC. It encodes CASSPAGRGGYTF.

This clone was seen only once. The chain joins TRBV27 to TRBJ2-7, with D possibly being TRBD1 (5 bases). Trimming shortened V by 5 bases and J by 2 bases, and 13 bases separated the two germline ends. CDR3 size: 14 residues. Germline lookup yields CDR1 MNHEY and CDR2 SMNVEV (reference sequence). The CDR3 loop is CASSKGATPYEQYF. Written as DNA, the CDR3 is TGTGCCAGCAGTAAAGGGGCGACGCCCTACGAGCAGTACTTC.